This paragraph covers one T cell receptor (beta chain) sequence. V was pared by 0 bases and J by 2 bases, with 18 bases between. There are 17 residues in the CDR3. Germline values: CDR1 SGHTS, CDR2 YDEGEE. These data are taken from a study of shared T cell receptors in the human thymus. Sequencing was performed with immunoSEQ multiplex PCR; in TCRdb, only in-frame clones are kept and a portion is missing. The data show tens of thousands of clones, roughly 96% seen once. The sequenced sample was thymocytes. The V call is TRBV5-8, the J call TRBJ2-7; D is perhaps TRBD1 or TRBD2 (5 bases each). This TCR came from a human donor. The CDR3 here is CASSLVRAGRSAYEQYF. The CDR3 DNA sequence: TGTGCCAGCAGCTTGGTGCGGGCAGGGCGTAGTGCCTACGAGCAGTACTTC.